Detailed here is one T cell receptor (beta chain). Antigen: not known. Patients were ineligible given autoimmune disease history or systemic immunosuppression. This sample is drawn from a study of OX40 agonist ivuxolimab in advanced cancers. The study, taken as a whole, reports: CD4+ T cells averaged fewer expanded clones than CD8+ T cells. Clones of CD4+ and CD8+ blood T cells grew by week 6 at doses of 0.1 to 3.0 mg/kg.

V lost 5 bases to trimming and J lost 4 bases; unmatched junction nucleotides: 10. From germline, CDR1 is GTSNPN and CDR2 SVGIG (reference sequence). This CDR3 spans 14 amino acids. Sequencing was performed with immunoSEQ multiplex PCR; in TCRdb, only in-frame clones are kept and a portion is missing. The sample records tens of thousands of clones, approximately 75% being singletons. This chain links TRBV30 with TRBJ2-5; 7 positions match TRBD2. This clonotype was obtained from an adult with an advanced solid tumor such as melanoma, head and neck, liver or kidney cancer. The sample was CD4+ or CD8+ T cells sorted from blood, taken in a trial of the OX40 agonist ivuxolimab. CDR3 amino acids: CAWRDPVAGETQYF. CDR3 coding DNA: TGTGCCTGGCGAGACCCAGTAGCGGGAGAGACCCAGTACTTC.